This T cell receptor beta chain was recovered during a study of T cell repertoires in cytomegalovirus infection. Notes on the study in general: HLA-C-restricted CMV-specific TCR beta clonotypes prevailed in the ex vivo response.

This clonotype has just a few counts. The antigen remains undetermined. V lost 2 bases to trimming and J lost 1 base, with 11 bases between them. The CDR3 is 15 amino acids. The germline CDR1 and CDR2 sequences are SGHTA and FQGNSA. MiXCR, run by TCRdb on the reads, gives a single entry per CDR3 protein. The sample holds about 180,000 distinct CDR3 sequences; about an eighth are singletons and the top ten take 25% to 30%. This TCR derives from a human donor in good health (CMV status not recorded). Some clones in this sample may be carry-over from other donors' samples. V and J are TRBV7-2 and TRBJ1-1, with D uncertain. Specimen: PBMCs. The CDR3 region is CASSLRSVSNTEAFF. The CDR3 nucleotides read TGTGCCAGCAGCTTACGGAGTGTCTCGAACACTGAAGCTTTCTTT. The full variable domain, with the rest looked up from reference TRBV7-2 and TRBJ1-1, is GAGVSQSPSNKVTEKGKDVELRCDPISGHTALYWYRQSLGQGLEFLIYFQGNSAPDKSGLPSDRFSAERTGGSVSTLTIQRTQQEDSAVYLCASSLRSVSNTEAFFGQGTRLTVV.